This TCR beta chain was observed in a study of PD-1 blockade in classical Hodgkin lymphoma. Brentuximab vedotin exposure varied, and every patient relapsed after autologous stem cell transplantation. Data came from immunoSEQ multiplex PCR; TCRdb stores just in-frame clones and leaves some out. This repertoire shows 45,000 to 60,000 clones, around 85% found once; its top ten account for 15% to 20%. This receptor was identified in a human donor with classical Hodgkin lymphoma. This specimen was peripheral blood mononuclear cells (PBMCs), taken at baseline.

CDR3 in amino acids: CASSLTYQGWNTEAFF. CDR3 bases: TGTGCCAGCAGCTTAACTTACCAGGGGTGGAACACTGAAGCTTTCTTT. This chain links TRBV7-9 with TRBJ1-1, with D possibly being TRBD1 (6 bases). V shed 2 bases and J shed 1 base, with 14 bases lying between them. The CDR3 has 16 amino acids. The germline gives CDR1 SEHNR, CDR2 FQNEAQ (reference sequence).